This T cell receptor beta chain was recorded in a study of CD8 T cells in Susac syndrome. Random-hexamer reverse transcription was applied to roughly 0.5 to 1 ug RNA. immunoSEQ multiplex PCR amplified TCR beta CDR3 across 54 Vbeta, 13 Jbeta. TCRdb passed the immunoSEQ multiplex PCR reads through MiXCR, listing each CDR3 protein once. The table includes some 260,000 distinct CDR3 sequences, about 85% detected once. V shed 5 bases, J shed 8 bases, and the junction held 12 bases outside the gene matches. The germline V gene has CDR1 SGHVS and CDR2 FQNEAQ. CDR3 size: 15 residues. Sequencing of TCR beta was undertaken in CD8+ and CD4+ T cells derived from blood. The patients who served as multiple sclerosis controls were treatment-naive and had stable or active relapsing-remitting disease that fulfilled the revised McDonald criteria. It was negative isolation that provided the CD8+ and CD4+ T cells, whereas TEMRA cells were enriched by FACS.

The sequencing input was CD8+ T cells from PBMCs. V and J are TRBV7-8 and TRBJ2-1; 7 positions agree with TRBD2. The source is a human donor with multiple sclerosis. The CDR3 sequence: CASSPGTTPRDEQFF. The CDR3 nucleotides are TGTGCCAGCAGCCCGGGGACTACTCCTCGGGATGAGCAGTTCTTC.